This T cell receptor beta chain derives from a study of spatial heterogeneity in lung cancer. The germline V gene encodes CDR1 SGHRS and CDR2 YFSETQ. The CDR3 runs to 15 residues. V gave up 5 bases and J gave up 1 base; unmatched junction bases: 4. In its sample, this clonotype is medium-sized. TCRdb redid the calling of the 5' RACE reads with MiXCR, one entry per CDR3 protein. The table has a few thousand distinct CDR3 sequences, 15% to 20% seen once. The time point denotes: sample taken at primary tumor resection. Researchers sequenced whole RNA taken from tumor, nontumor lung or frozen PBMC without sorting.

This receptor was taken from a male donor with early-stage non-small cell lung cancer. The material was PBMCs, obtained at surgery. This rearrangement joins TRBV5-1 to TRBJ1-3; 9 bases fit TRBD1. The CDR3: CASRLTGGSGNTIYF. The CDR3 DNA reads as TGCGCCAGCAGGCTGACAGGGGGTTCTGGAAACACCATATATTTT.